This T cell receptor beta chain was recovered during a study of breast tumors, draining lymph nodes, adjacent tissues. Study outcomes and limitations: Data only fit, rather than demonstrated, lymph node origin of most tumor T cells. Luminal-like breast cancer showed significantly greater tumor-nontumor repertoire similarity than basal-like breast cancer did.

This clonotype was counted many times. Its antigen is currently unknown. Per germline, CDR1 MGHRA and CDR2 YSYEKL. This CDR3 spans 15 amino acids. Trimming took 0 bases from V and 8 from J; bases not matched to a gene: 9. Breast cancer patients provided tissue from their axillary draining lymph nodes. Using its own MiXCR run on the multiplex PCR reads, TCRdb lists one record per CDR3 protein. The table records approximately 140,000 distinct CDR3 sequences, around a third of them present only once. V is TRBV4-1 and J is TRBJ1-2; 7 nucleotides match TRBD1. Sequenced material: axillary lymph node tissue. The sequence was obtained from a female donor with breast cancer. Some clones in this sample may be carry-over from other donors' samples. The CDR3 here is CASSQEGDRVYGYTF. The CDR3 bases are TGCGCCAGCAGCCAAGAGGGAGACAGGGTTTACGGCTACACCTTC.